This T cell receptor beta chain was identified during a study of ipilimumab plus nivolumab after autologous stem cell transplantation. Across the study: The DLBCL group included primary refractory and relapsed cases. Study outcomes and limitations: Authors suggest TCR repertoire, Treg phenotype and gut microbiota support further study.

Patients got ipilimumab 1 mg/kg beginning 14 to 28 days post-transplant. This clone was observed a handful of times. The target antigen is unknown. Germline CDR1 SGHNT, CDR2 YYREEE (reference sequence). The CDR3 is made up of 14 amino acids. With 4 bases clipped from V and 2 bases from J, the junction kept 5 bases outside the gene matches. Repertoires were generated with immunoSEQ multiplex PCR, while TCRdb's copy carries only in-frame clones and drops some. This sample has about 18,000 clones, with 70% to 80% found just once. The chain carries TRBV5-4 and TRBJ2-5; 7 bases are shared with TRBD1. The sequencing used PBMCs, collected in a trial of ipilimumab plus nivolumab as post-transplant consolidation. The origin of this receptor is a male donor with diffuse large B-cell lymphoma. The CDR3 loop reads CASSLWTGQETQYF. Written as DNA, the CDR3 is TGTGCCAGCAGCCTATGGACAGGACAAGAGACCCAGTACTTC.